The 19 T cell receptor beta chains presented below share a single source sample, sequenced in a study of blood T cell repertoires in COVID-19. Repertoires were generated with immunoSEQ multiplex PCR, while TCRdb's copy carries only in-frame clones and drops some. The table includes roughly 300,000 clones, 65% to 90% detected once. The specimen was peripheral blood. The receptor source for this set is a human donor in a cohort sampled during active COVID-19.

The chain employs TRBV6-5 and TRBJ1-2; D call uncertain. CDR1 MNHEY and CDR2 SVGAGI come from the germline V gene. CDR3 length equals 15 residues. V lost 3 bases, J lost 4 bases, and 15 bases lay in between. For the CDR3, the DNA is TGTGCCAGCAGTTATTCAGCTTCTACTACCTATGGCTACACCTTC. This gives the protein CASSYSASTTYGYTF.

V usage is TRBV6-6 and J usage is TRBJ2-7; 11 nucleotides align to TRBD1. CDR1 and CDR2 from the germline V gene are MNHNY and SVGAGI (reference sequence). V shed 7 bases, J shed 5 bases, and the junction held 7 bases outside the gene matches. There are 14 residues in the CDR3. The CDR3 is CASTRTGGVDEQYF. The DNA for the CDR3 is TGTGCCAGCACCCGGACAGGGGGCGTCGACGAGCAGTACTTC.

This clone was recorded once. CDR3 loop: CASSPQWGQRNQYF. CDR3 coding DNA: TGTGCCAGCAGCCCCCAGTGGGGACAGCGGAACCAGTACTTC. V is TRBV28 and J is TRBJ2-7; 7 bases agree with TRBD1. V dropped 6 bases and J dropped 10; count of bases not matched to a gene: 15. The CDR3 runs to 14 residues. Germline V gene data show CDR1 as MDHEN and CDR2 as SYDVKM.

This chain connects TRBV18 to TRBJ1-1, with D unresolved. The germline V gene has CDR1 KGHSH and CDR2 LQKENI. Trimming took off 5 bases at V and 1 base at J, with 14 bases between the two ends. The CDR3 runs 15 residues. CDR3 loop: CASSSLAFPNTEAFF. Here the CDR3 DNA reads TGTGCCAGCTCATCCCTGGCATTCCCGAACACTGAAGCTTTCTTT.

The chain joins TRBV7-2 to TRBJ2-7; TRBD1 matches at 8 bases. Germline V gives CDR1 SGHTA, CDR2 FQGNSA. The CDR3 has 15 amino acids. V was clipped by 1 base and J by 9 bases; unmatched bases: 11. CDR3 sequence (DNA): TGTGCCAGCAGCTTAGGGTCGACAGGGGCGGGCGTGCAGTACTTC. Protein product: CASSLGSTGAGVQYF.

The chain joins TRBV5-1 to TRBJ2-6; no definite D call. CDR3 length: 13 amino acids. Per the germline V gene, CDR1 is SGHRS and CDR2 is YFSETQ. Trimming removed 0 bases from V and 6 bases from J, with 4 bases in between. DNA for the CDR3: TGCGCCAGCAGCTTGGGACAGGCCAACGTCCTGACTTTC. Its protein is CASSLGQANVLTF. Variable domain in full (rest from reference TRBV5-1 and TRBJ2-6): KAGVTQTPRYLIKTRGQQVTLSCSPISGHRSVSWYQQTPGQGLQFLFEYFSETQRNKGNFPGRFSGRQFSNSRSEMNVSTLELGDSALYLCASSLGQANVLTFGAGSRLTVL.

CDR3 coding DNA: TGTGCCAGCAGACTGGGGACTAGCGGGGTCTACGAGCAGTACTTC. It specifies CASRLGTSGVYEQYF. This chain uses TRBV4-2 with TRBJ2-7, with TRBD2 matching 13 bases. CDR3 length: 15 amino acids. CDR1 is LGHNA and CDR2 is YNFKEQ in the germline V gene. Trimming took 6 bases from V and 3 from J; bases not matched to a gene: 5.

The chain recombines TRBV2 with TRBJ2-5; D is uncertain. V shed 4 bases and J shed 1 base, with 7 bases lying between them. The germline CDR1 and CDR2 sequences are SNHLY and FYNNEI. This CDR3 spans 13 amino acids. The CDR3 reads CASSVTVQETQYF. The DNA of the CDR3 is TGTGCCAGCAGTGTAACAGTCCAAGAGACCCAGTACTTC.

The chain uses TRBV4-1 and TRBJ1-1; TRBD1 might be the D (6 bases). CDR3 length: 14 residues. V shed 8 bases and J shed 7 bases, with 20 bases lying between them. CDR1 and CDR2 from the germline V gene are MGHRA and YSYEKL. In nucleotides, the CDR3 is TGCGCCAGCGGCGGCGGGGGGCTTGAAGTTGAAGCTTTCTTT. Translation gives CASGGGGLEVEAFF.

This chain uses TRBV20-1 with TRBJ1-4; TRBD1 is a possible D gene (5 bases). Germline CDR1 DFQATT, CDR2 SNEGSKA (reference sequence). This CDR3 comprises 13 residues. V dropped 3 bases and J dropped 8 bases, with 13 bases sitting between them. The CDR3 region has the DNA TGCAGTGCTAGTGCAGGGAACAGGGAAAAACTGTTTTTT. It translates to CSASAGNREKLFF.

The CDR3 spells CASSYSGRRMNEQFF. CDR3 sequence (DNA): TGTGCCAGCAGTTACAGCGGGAGGCGGATGAATGAGCAGTTCTTC. This chain links TRBV6-5 with TRBJ2-1, with 9 bases matching TRBD2. Germline CDR1 MNHEY, CDR2 SVGAGI. This CDR3 has 15 amino acids. Trimming took 2 bases from V and 7 from J; bases not matched to a gene: 6.

The rearrangement joins TRBV19 to TRBJ2-1; a weak D match, TRBD1 (6 bases). From germline, CDR1 is LNHDA and CDR2 SQIVND (reference sequence). This CDR3 region has 15 residues. The ends were cut back, 5 bases at V and 5 bases at J, with 16 bases in the middle. CDR3 nucleotide sequence: TGTGCCAGTAGTTCATCCGGGACAAGCAACAATGAGCAGTTCTTC. Residues: CASSSSGTSNNEQFF.

This rearrangement joins TRBV18 to TRBJ1-3; no firm D call. Trimming pared 6 bases from V and 4 bases from J, leaving 13 bases between. The CDR3 has 14 amino acids. CDR1 KGHSH and CDR2 LQKENI come from the germline V gene. CDR3 amino acids: CASSDGVGGNTIYF. The CDR3 DNA follows: TGTGCCAGCTCGGACGGGGTGGGCGGAAACACCATATATTTT.

This clone was picked up one time. The chain recombines TRBV5-4 with TRBJ1-1; TRBD1 aligns across 7 bases. The CDR3 totals 14 residues. V lost 4 bases to trimming and J lost 4 bases; unmatched junction nucleotides: 7. The germline V gene encodes CDR1 SGHNT and CDR2 YYREEE (reference sequence). The CDR3 DNA sequence: TGTGCCAGCAGCGGTAGACAGGGCTCCACTGAAGCTTTCTTT. Its protein is CASSGRQGSTEAFF.

J is TRBJ2-6 and V is TRBV9; 8 bases are shared with TRBD1. Per germline, CDR1 SGDLS and CDR2 YYNGEE. The length of the CDR3 is 16 residues. Trimming at V came to 6 bases and at J to 0 bases, leaving 5 bases not matched to a gene. The CDR3 reads CASTGTGNSGANVLTF. The CDR3 DNA reads TGTGCCAGCACCGGGACAGGCAACTCTGGGGCCAACGTCCTGACTTTC.

The J gene is TRBJ2-1, the V gene TRBV5-1; 10 nucleotides align to TRBD2. CDR1 and CDR2 from the germline V gene are SGHRS and YFSETQ. The CDR3 covers 15 residues. Trimming at V came to 0 bases and at J to 10 bases, leaving 7 bases not matched to a gene. CDR3 DNA sequence: TGCGCCAGCAGCTTGGCTAGCGGGAGTCGGGGGGAGCAGTTCTTC. It encodes CASSLASGSRGEQFF. Complete variable domain (other parts from reference TRBV5-1 and TRBJ2-1): KAGVTQTPRYLIKTRGQQVTLSCSPISGHRSVSWYQQTPGQGLQFLFEYFSETQRNKGNFPGRFSGRQFSNSRSEMNVSTLELGDSALYLCASSLASGSRGEQFFGPGTRLTVL.

The CDR3 sequence: CASSTDREETQYF. CDR3 in DNA: TGCGCCAGCAGCACCGACAGGGAAGAGACCCAGTACTTC. The rearrangement uses TRBV5-1 and TRBJ2-5; 7 nucleotides agree with TRBD1. Germline CDR1 is SGHRS and CDR2 is YFSETQ. The CDR3 loop spans 13 amino acids. V lost 4 bases, J lost 3 bases, and 3 bases stayed unmatched.

The chain links TRBV7-2 to TRBJ1-4; D is undetermined. Germline V gene lookup returns CDR1 SGHTA and CDR2 FQGNSA. Trimming stripped 2 bases from V and 2 bases from J, with 9 bases between. The CDR3 is 15 amino acids. CDR3: CASSLLRTTNEKLFF. The CDR3 DNA sequence: TGTGCCAGCAGCTTACTCAGGACTACTAATGAAAAACTGTTTTTT. The full variable domain, its missing parts supplied by reference TRBV7-2 and TRBJ1-4, is GAGVSQSPSNKVTEKGKDVELRCDPISGHTALYWYRQSLGQGLEFLIYFQGNSAPDKSGLPSDRFSAERTGGSVSTLTIQRTQQEDSAVYLCASSLLRTTNEKLFFGSGTQLSVL.

V is TRBV7-2 and J is TRBJ2-3; TRBD2 matches at 8 bases. Germline CDR1 SGHTA, CDR2 FQGNSA. The CDR3 has 15 residues. V shed 0 bases, J shed 4 bases, and the junction held 3 bases outside the gene matches. Here the CDR3 DNA reads TGTGCCAGCAGCTTAGCTACTAGCGGAGCAGATACGCAGTATTTT. It encodes CASSLATSGADTQYF.